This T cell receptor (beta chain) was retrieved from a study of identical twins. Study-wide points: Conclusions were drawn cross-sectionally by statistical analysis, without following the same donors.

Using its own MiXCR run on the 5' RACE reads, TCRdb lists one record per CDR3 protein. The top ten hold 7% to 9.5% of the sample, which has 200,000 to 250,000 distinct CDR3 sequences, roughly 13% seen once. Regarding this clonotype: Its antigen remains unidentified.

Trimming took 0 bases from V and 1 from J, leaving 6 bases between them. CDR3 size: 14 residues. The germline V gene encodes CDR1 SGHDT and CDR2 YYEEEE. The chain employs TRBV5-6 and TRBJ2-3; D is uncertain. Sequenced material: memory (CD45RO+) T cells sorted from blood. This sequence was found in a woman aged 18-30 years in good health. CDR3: CASSLGSGTDTQYF. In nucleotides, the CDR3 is TGTGCCAGCAGCTTGGGGTCCGGCACAGATACGCAGTATTTT. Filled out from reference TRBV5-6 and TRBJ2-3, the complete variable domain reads DAGVTQSPTHLIKTRGQQVTLRCSPKSGHDTVSWYQQALGQGPQFIFQYYEEEERQRGNFPDRFSGHQFPNYSSELNVNALLLGDSALYLCASSLGSGTDTQYFGPGTRLTVL.